The 29 T cell receptor beta chains reported below all come from one sample, sequenced in a study of blood T cell repertoires in COVID-19. Profiled with immunoSEQ multiplex PCR; TCRdb holds only in-frame clones, not every one. This repertoire shows 200,000 to 250,000 clones, 82% found once; its top ten account for about 5%. Specimen: peripheral blood. Receptors were obtained from a woman in her 70s with COVID-19, enrolled during active disease.

About this clone itself: The sample contains more than one DNA sequence encoding this CDR3. The gene calls are TRBV5-1 and TRBJ1-6, with 7 nucleotides matching TRBD1. J lost 6 bases, V lost 8 bases, and 8 bases had no gene match. The CDR3 consists of 14 residues. CDR1 SGHRS and CDR2 YFSETQ come from the germline V gene. The CDR3 DNA reads as TGCGCCAGTAACCCGGGACAGCTTAATTCACCCCTCCACTTT. Protein: CASNPGQLNSPLHF.

The chain employs TRBV2 and TRBJ1-2; 8 bases line up with TRBD1. The V segment lost 4 bases and the J segment 6 bases; nucleotides outside the gene matches: 7. The CDR3 length is 14 residues. The V gene's germline CDR1 is SNHLY and CDR2 FYNNEI. The CDR3 is CASSVGQGVNGYTF. In DNA, the CDR3 is TGTGCCAGCAGTGTTGGACAGGGCGTTAATGGCTACACCTTC.

CDR3 residues: CAWSIGAEAFF. CDR3 nucleotide sequence: TGTGCCTGGAGTATAGGGGCTGAAGCTTTCTTT. The chain has TRBV30 and TRBJ1-1; tentatively, D is TRBD1 (5 bases). CDR3 length: 11 residues. Germline CDR1 and CDR2: GTSNPN and SVGIG (reference sequence). Trimming pared 2 bases from V and 6 bases from J, leaving 7 bases between.

This clone was observed once. The rearrangement uses TRBV6-5 and TRBJ2-3, with D possibly TRBD2 on 5 matching bases. Trimming removed 9 bases at V and 3 bases at J, with 16 bases between. Germline CDR1 reads MNHEY; CDR2 reads SVGAGI. The CDR3 is 14 residues long. Written as DNA, the CDR3 is TGTGCCAGTCATACTAGGGTGGGGACAGATACGCAGTATTTT. The encoded protein is CASHTRVGTDTQYF.

The chain joins TRBV5-1 to TRBJ2-7, with 10 bases fitting TRBD2. Germline-derived CDR1 and CDR2 are SGHRS and YFSETQ. CDR3 size: 17 residues. The V and J ends lost 1 base and 3 bases, in that order; junction bases with no gene match: 10. CDR3 protein: CASSLYGLADFNYEQYF. Here the CDR3 DNA reads TGCGCCAGCAGCTTGTACGGACTAGCGGACTTCAACTACGAGCAGTACTTC. The full variable domain, completed using reference TRBV5-1 and TRBJ2-7, is KAGVTQTPRYLIKTRGQQVTLSCSPISGHRSVSWYQQTPGQGLQFLFEYFSETQRNKGNFPGRFSGRQFSNSRSEMNVSTLELGDSALYLCASSLYGLADFNYEQYFGPGTRLTVT.

In its sample, this clone was seen once. The CDR3 loop is CASSHRGGYTF. The CDR3 region has the DNA TGTGCCAGCAGTCATAGAGGGGGCTACACCTTC. The chain carries TRBV12-3 or TRBV12-4 and TRBJ1-2, with D hard to call. The V and J ends lost 5 bases and 8 bases respectively, with 9 bases between them. The CDR3 totals 11 residues.

This chain joins TRBV19 and TRBJ1-1, with 8 positions matching TRBD1. The germline CDR1 and CDR2 sequences are LNHDA and SQIVND (reference sequence). The CDR3 extends over 14 amino acids. The J segment lost 1 base and the V segment lost 6 bases, leaving 4 bases of the junction unmatched. The CDR3 DNA sequence: TGTGCCAGTAGCCGGACAGGGACGAACACTGAAGCTTTCTTT. Its protein is CASSRTGTNTEAFF.

The genes are TRBV6-2 or TRBV6-3 and TRBJ2-7; 7 bases align to TRBD2. Unmatched junction bases numbered 23, after V lost 2 bases and J lost 4 bases. The CDR3 has 20 amino acids. The germline gives CDR1 MNHEY, CDR2 SVGEGT. CDR3 in DNA: TGTGCCAGCAGTTACCCACGACGTAGGCAGAGTCTAGCGGAAAATTACGAGCAGTACTTC. It translates to CASSYPRRRQSLAENYEQYF.

This chain joins TRBV7-9 and TRBJ1-2; perhaps TRBD1 as D (5 bases). The V gene lost 5 bases and the J gene lost 4 bases, with 20 bases spanning the gap. The CDR3 totals 16 residues. Germline V gene data show CDR1 as SEHNR and CDR2 as FQNEAQ (reference sequence). DNA of the CDR3: TGTGCCAGCAGCCTCGGGGGGACCTTCCTCCCCTATGGCTACACCTTC. This gives the protein CASSLGGTFLPYGYTF.

CDR3 nucleotides: TGTGCCAGCAGCTTAGCGCCGCTAGCGGGAGTTGATACGCAGTATTTT. It specifies CASSLAPLAGVDTQYF. This rearrangement joins TRBV7-8 to TRBJ2-3, with 10 nucleotides matching TRBD2. The CDR3 length is 16 residues. V was clipped by 0 bases and J by 6 bases; unmatched bases: 6. CDR1 is SGHVS and CDR2 is FQNEAQ in the germline V gene.

J is TRBJ1-2 and V is TRBV18; 11 bases match TRBD1. Germline V gene lookup returns CDR1 KGHSH and CDR2 LQKENI. The CDR3 has 14 amino acids. The V segment lost 3 bases and the J segment 6 bases; nucleotides outside the gene matches: 3. The CDR3 DNA sequence: TGTGCCAGCTCACCGGACAGGGGGCGTGATGGCTACACCTTC. It translates to CASSPDRGRDGYTF.

This clone was seen at least ten times. The chain couples TRBV6-2 or TRBV6-3 to TRBJ2-2; 10 bases align to TRBD2. CDR3 length: 17 amino acids. Trimming at V came to 0 bases and at J to 5 bases, leaving 6 bases not matched to a gene. Germline CDR1 MNHEY, CDR2 SVGEGT. Here the CDR3 reads CASSYSIAGGDTGELFF. CDR3 DNA: TGTGCCAGCAGTTACTCGATAGCGGGAGGCGATACCGGGGAGCTGTTTTTT.

The chain carries TRBV5-8 and TRBJ1-3; D possibly corresponds to TRBD1 (6 bases). The CDR3 contains 14 residues. The V and J ends lost 4 bases and 4 bases respectively, with 12 bases between them. The V gene's germline CDR1 is SGHTS and CDR2 YDEGEE. The CDR3 sequence is CASSPRTDGNTIYF. The CDR3 coding sequence is TGTGCCAGCAGCCCACGGACAGACGGAAACACCATATATTTT. Full variable domain (remainder filled in from reference TRBV5-8 and TRBJ1-3): EAGVTQSPTHLIKTRGQQATLRCSPISGHTSVYWYQQALGLGLQFLLWYDEGEERNRGNFPPRFSGRQFPNYSSELNVNALELEDSALYLCASSPRTDGNTIYFGEGSWLTVV.

The V gene is TRBV24-1, the J gene TRBJ2-6; 7 bases align to TRBD1. Germline values: CDR1 KGHDR, CDR2 SFDVKD. This CDR3 has 17 residues. V gave up 6 bases and J gave up 0 bases; unmatched junction bases: 7. CDR3 in DNA: TGTGCCACCAGTCCGGGACAGCTAATCTCTGGGGCCAACGTCCTGACTTTC. Its translation: CATSPGQLISGANVLTF.

The chain has TRBV25-1 and TRBJ2-5; a possible D gene is TRBD1 (6 bases). Germline values: CDR1 MGHDK, CDR2 SYGVNS. V lost 1 base to trimming and J lost 1 base, with 13 bases between them. CDR3 length equals 16 residues. Written as DNA, the CDR3 is TGTGCCAGCAGTGAATTCGAGACAGGTAGCCAAGAGACCCAGTACTTC. This codes for CASSEFETGSQETQYF.

The chain recombines TRBV28 with TRBJ1-1, with D unclear. The CDR3 has 15 amino acids. Germline V lookup: CDR1 MDHEN, CDR2 SYDVKM. Trimming cost V 3 bases and J 0 bases, with 11 bases left between them. This chain's CDR3 is CASSFEEGLNTEAFF. CDR3 in DNA: TGTGCCAGCAGTTTTGAGGAGGGATTGAACACTGAAGCTTTCTTT.

This rearrangement joins TRBV5-1 to TRBJ1-1; TRBD1 is a possible D gene (6 bases). Germline V gene lookup returns CDR1 SGHRS and CDR2 YFSETQ. The CDR3 is 15 residues long. The V end lost 0 bases, the J end lost 1 base, and 10 bases lay between the germline ends. CDR3 amino acids: CASSLAYRENTEAFF. As DNA, the CDR3 is TGCGCCAGCAGCTTGGCCTACAGGGAGAACACTGAAGCTTTCTTT.

The rearrangement uses TRBV3-1 (or the pseudogene TRBV3-2) and TRBJ2-1, with TRBD2 identical over 13 bases. Germline CDR1 LGHDT, CDR2 YNNKEL (reference sequence). The CDR3 has 16 amino acids. V lost 4 bases to trimming and J lost 7 bases; unmatched junction nucleotides: 7. CDR3 sequence reads: CASSRRTSGSTNEQFF. The CDR3 DNA is TGTGCCAGCAGCCGCCGGACTAGCGGGAGTACGAATGAGCAGTTCTTC.

V is TRBV19 and J is TRBJ1-2; D possibly corresponds to TRBD1 (6 bases). This CDR3 comprises 14 residues. Per the germline V gene, CDR1 is LNHDA and CDR2 is SQIVND (reference sequence). Trimming shortened V by 3 bases and J by 4 bases, and 12 bases separated the two germline ends. CDR3 sequence (DNA): TGTGCCAGTAGTATCAGGACAGCGCTCTATGGCTACACCTTC. This codes for CASSIRTALYGYTF.

The chain joins TRBV7-2 to TRBJ2-1; 7 nucleotides match TRBD1. The CDR3 length is 17 residues. Germline V gives CDR1 SGHTA, CDR2 FQGNSA. Losses at the gene ends were 0 bases for V and 0 bases for J; bases not matched to a gene: 5. CDR3 loop: CASSLAGTVSSYNEQFF. In DNA form, the CDR3 reads TGTGCCAGCAGCTTAGCAGGGACAGTCAGCTCCTACAATGAGCAGTTCTTC.

V is TRBV29-1 and J is TRBJ2-3, with 9 bases fitting TRBD2. Trimming took 6 bases from V and 1 from J; bases not matched to a gene: 2. Germline V gene lookup returns CDR1 SQVTM and CDR2 ANQGSEA. The CDR3 extends over 13 amino acids. CDR3 sequence reads: CSVLAGGTDTQYF. For the CDR3, the DNA is TGCAGCGTCTTAGCGGGAGGCACAGATACGCAGTATTTT.

V gene TRBV27 combines with J gene TRBJ1-1, with D perhaps matching TRBD1 (5 bases). V lost 2 bases and J 3 bases, leaving 10 bases between the germline ends. Germline CDR1 reads MNHEY; CDR2 reads SMNVEV (reference sequence). The CDR3 is 14 residues long. The CDR3 DNA is TGTGCCAGCAGTTTAGGGGGGAGGGACACTGAAGCTTTCTTT. Amino acid sequence: CASSLGGRDTEAFF.

The CDR3 protein is CAISESRGTSGSYEQYF. The CDR3 DNA reads TGTGCCATCAGTGAGTCGCGGGGGACTAGCGGGAGCTACGAGCAGTACTTC. The chain has TRBV10-3 and TRBJ2-7, with 14 bases matching TRBD2. The CDR3 has 17 residues. V was clipped by 0 bases and J by 3 bases; unmatched bases: 4. The germline gives CDR1 ENHRY, CDR2 SYGVKD.

The J gene is TRBJ2-7, the V gene TRBV18, with D perhaps TRBD1 (6 bases). The V end was cut by 1 base, the J end by 6 bases, with 10 bases between. CDR3 length: 13 amino acids. Looked up from germline, CDR1 is KGHSH and CDR2 is LQKENI. The chain's CDR3 is CASSPQEGGEQYF. CDR3 bases: TGTGCCAGCTCACCACAGGAAGGGGGCGAGCAGTACTTC.

This sequence joins TRBV14 and TRBJ2-3, with D tentatively TRBD2 (5 bases). Germline V CDR1 and CDR2: SGHDN, FVKESK. The CDR3 sequence is 16 residues long. V gave up 4 bases and J gave up 0 bases, with 14 bases separating them. Here the CDR3 DNA reads TGTGCCAGCAGCCGGCGCACGGGATCTAGCACAGATACGCAGTATTTT. This gives the protein CASSRRTGSSTDTQYF.

CDR3 in amino acids: CASSEGRGRPQHF. The CDR3 DNA reads as TGTGCCAGCAGTGAGGGCAGGGGTAGGCCCCAGCATTTT. The J gene is TRBJ1-5, the V gene TRBV2; D is perhaps TRBD1 (6 bases). Trimming removed 3 bases at V and 9 bases at J, with 12 bases between. The CDR3 sequence is 13 residues long. Germline CDR1 and CDR2: SNHLY and FYNNEI.

The chain links TRBV19 to TRBJ1-5; possibly TRBD1 for D (5 bases). V gave up 4 bases and J gave up 4 bases, with 14 bases separating them. There are 15 residues in the CDR3. The germline CDR1 and CDR2 sequences are LNHDA and SQIVND (reference sequence). In DNA, the CDR3 is TGTGCCAGTAGTACGGTAGTCAAGGGGAATCAGCCCCAGCATTTT. This encodes CASSTVVKGNQPQHF.

The V call is TRBV28, the J call TRBJ1-4, with no clear D. The CDR3 totals 14 residues. The germline gives CDR1 MDHEN, CDR2 SYDVKM. V lost 10 bases, J lost 5 bases, and 17 bases lay in between. In DNA form, the CDR3 reads TGTGCCACCTACAGTCTGGGCCCGAATGAAAAACTGTTTTTT. This translates into CATYSLGPNEKLFF.

The chain employs TRBV5-1 and TRBJ2-7; TRBD2 aligns across 8 bases. The V and J ends lost 4 bases and 12 bases, in that order; junction bases with no gene match: 12. The CDR3 length is 13 residues. Germline V gene sequence: CDR1 SGHRS, CDR2 YFSETQ. As DNA, the CDR3 is TGCGCCAGCAGCACAACACTAGCGGAGAGTCTGTACTTC. It yields the protein CASSTTLAESLYF.